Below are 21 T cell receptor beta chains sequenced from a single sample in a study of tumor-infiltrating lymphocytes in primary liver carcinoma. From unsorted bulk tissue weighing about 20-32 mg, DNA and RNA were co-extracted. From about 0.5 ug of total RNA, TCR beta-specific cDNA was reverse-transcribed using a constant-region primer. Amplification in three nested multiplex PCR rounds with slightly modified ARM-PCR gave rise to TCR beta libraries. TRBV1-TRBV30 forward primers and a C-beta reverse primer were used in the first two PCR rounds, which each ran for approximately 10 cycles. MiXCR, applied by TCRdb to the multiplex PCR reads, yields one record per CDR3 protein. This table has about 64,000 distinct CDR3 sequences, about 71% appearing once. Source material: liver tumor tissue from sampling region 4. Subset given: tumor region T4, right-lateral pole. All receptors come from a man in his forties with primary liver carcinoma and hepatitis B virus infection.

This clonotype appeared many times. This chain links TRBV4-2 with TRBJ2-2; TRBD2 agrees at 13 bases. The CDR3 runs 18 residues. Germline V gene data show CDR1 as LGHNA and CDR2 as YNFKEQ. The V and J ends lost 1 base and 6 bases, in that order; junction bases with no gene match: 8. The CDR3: CASSQGTSGSLNPGELFF. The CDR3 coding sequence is TGTGCCAGCAGCCAAGGGACTAGCGGGAGTCTAAATCCCGGGGAGCTGTTTTTT.

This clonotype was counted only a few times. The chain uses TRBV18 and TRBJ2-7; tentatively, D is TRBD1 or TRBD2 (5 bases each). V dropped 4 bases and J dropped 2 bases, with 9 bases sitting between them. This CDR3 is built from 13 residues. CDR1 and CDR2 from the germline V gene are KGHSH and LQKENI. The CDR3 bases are TGTGCCAGCTCACGGGACGGCCCCTACGAGCAGTACTTC. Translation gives CASSRDGPYEQYF.

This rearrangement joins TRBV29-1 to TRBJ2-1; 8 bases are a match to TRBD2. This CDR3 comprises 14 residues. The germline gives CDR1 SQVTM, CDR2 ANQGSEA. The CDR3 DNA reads TGCATTCACCGTACTAGCGGAGACTACAATGAGCAGTTCTTC. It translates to CIHRTSGDYNEQFF.

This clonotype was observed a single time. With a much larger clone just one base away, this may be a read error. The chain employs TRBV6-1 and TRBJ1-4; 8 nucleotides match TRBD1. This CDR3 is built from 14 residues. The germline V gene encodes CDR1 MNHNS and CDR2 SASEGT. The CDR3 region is CGSSKDRESEKLFF. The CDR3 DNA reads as TGTGGCAGCAGTAAGGACAGGGAGAGTGAAAAACTGTTTTTT.

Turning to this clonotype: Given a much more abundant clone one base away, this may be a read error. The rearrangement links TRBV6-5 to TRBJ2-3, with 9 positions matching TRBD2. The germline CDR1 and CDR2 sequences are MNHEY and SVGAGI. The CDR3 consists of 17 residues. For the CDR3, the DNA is TGTGCCAGCAGTTCACTCCCCCTAAGCGGGAGGACAGTTACGCAGTATTTT. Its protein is CASSSLPLSGRTVTQYF.

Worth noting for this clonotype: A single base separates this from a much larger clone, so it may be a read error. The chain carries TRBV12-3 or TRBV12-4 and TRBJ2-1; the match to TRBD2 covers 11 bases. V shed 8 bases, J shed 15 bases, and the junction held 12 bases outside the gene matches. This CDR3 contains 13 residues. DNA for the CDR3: TGTGCCAGCGCCGGACTAGCGGGCTCCAGAGGGTTCTTC. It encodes CASAGLAGSRGFF.

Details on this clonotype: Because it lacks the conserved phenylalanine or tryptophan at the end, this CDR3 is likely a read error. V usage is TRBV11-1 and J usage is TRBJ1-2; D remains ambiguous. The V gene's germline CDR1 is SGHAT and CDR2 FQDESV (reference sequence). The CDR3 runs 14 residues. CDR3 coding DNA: TGTGCCAACAGCTCCAAGGGATTTGGCTATTGCTACACCCTG. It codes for CANSSKGFGYCYTL.

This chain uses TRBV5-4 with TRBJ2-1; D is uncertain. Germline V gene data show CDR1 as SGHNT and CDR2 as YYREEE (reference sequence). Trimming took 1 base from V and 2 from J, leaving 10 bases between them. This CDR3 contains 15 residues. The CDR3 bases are TGTGCCAGCAGCTTGTGCATGGTTACCTACAATGAGCAGTTCTTC. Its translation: CASSLCMVTYNEQFF.

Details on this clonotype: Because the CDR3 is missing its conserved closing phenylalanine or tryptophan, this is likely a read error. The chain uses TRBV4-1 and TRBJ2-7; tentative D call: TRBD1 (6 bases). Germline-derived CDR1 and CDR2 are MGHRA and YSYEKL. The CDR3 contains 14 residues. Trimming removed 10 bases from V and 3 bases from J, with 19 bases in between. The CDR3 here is CATSKGDGNYEQYL. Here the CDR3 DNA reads TGCGCCACTTCGAAGGGGGACGGGAACTACGAGCAGTACTTA.

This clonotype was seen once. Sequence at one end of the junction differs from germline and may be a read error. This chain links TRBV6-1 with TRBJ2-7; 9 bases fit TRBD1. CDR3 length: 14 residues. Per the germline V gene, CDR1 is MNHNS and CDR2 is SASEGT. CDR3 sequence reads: CASKAGQGITEEYF. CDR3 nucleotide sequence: TGTGCAAGCAAAGCGGGACAGGGAATAACCGAGGAGTATTTC.

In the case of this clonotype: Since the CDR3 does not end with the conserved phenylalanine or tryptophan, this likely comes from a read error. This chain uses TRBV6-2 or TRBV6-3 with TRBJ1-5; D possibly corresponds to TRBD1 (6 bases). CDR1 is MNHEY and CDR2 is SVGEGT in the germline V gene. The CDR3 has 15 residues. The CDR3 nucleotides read TGTACCAGCACCCTCGACAGGTATAGCAATCAGCCCCAGCATATT. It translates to CTSTLDRYSNQPQHI.

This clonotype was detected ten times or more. CDR3 sequence: CASSLGSYGEQFF. The CDR3 nucleotides are TGCGCCAGCAGCTTGGGTAGCTACGGTGAGCAGTTCTTC. This chain connects TRBV5-1 to TRBJ2-1; no reliable D call. The CDR3 has 13 amino acids. The ends were cut back, 0 bases at V and 9 bases at J, with 10 bases in the middle. Germline V gives CDR1 SGHRS, CDR2 YFSETQ.

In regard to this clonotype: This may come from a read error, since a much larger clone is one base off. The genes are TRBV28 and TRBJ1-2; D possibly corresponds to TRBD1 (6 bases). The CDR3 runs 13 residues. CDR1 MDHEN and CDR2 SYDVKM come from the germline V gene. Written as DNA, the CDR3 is TGTGCCAGCAGGATCCAGGGGATCGGTGGCTGCACCTTC. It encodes CASRIQGIGGCTF.

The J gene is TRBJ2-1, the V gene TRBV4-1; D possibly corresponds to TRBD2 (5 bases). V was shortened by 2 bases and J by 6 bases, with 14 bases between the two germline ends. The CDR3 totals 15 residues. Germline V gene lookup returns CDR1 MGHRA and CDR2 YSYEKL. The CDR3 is CASSQSSGWSNEQFF. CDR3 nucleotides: TGCGCCAGCAGCCAAAGCAGCGGATGGAGCAATGAGCAGTTCTTC.

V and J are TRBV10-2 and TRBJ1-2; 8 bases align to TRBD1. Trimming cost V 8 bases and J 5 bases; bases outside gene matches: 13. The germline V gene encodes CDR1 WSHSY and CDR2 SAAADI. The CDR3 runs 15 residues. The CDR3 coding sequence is TGCGCCAGCGGGGACACAGGGGGGGTTTATTATGGCTACACCTTC. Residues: CASGDTGGVYYGYTF.

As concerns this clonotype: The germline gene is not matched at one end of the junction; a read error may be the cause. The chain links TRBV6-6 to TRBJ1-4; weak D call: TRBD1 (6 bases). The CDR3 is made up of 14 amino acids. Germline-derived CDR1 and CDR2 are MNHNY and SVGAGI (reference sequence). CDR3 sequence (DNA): TGTTCCAGCAGTGCTGGGACATTTAATGTAAAACTGTTTTTT. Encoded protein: CSSSAGTFNVKLFF.

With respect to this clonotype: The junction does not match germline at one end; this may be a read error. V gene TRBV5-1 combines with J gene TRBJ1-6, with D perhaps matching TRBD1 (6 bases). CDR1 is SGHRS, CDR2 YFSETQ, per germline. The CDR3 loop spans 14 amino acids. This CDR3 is CASRAGHNVTPPHF. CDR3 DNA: TGCGCCAGCAGGGCGGGACATAATGTAACACCCCCCCACTTT.

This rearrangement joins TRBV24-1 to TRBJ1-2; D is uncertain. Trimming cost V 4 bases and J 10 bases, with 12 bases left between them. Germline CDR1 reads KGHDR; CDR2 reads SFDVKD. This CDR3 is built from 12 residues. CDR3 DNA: TGTGCCACCAGTGACCGTGGACGAGACTACACCTTC. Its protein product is CATSDRGRDYTF.

CDR3 loop: CTITNGGDIQYF. In nucleotides, the CDR3 is TGTACCATCACTAACGGAGGGGACATTCAGTACTTC. The rearrangement uses TRBV6-5 and TRBJ2-4, with D maybe TRBD2 (6 bases). The V gene's germline CDR1 is MNHEY and CDR2 SVGAGI. This CDR3 is 12 amino acids long.

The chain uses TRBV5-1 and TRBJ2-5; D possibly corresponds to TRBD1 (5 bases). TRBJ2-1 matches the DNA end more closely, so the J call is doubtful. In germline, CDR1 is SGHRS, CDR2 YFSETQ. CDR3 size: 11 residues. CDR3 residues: CASRQEETQFF. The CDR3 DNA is TGCGCCAGCAGACAGGAAGAGACCCAGTTCTTC.

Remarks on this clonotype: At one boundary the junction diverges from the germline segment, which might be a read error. CDR3 sequence: CASSQELAGGHEKYF. In nucleotides, the CDR3 is TGCGCCAGCAGCCAGGAGCTAGCTGGAGGGCACGAGAAGTACTTC. V gene TRBV4-3 combines with J gene TRBJ2-7, with a tentative D call TRBD2 (6 bases). CDR1 and CDR2 (germline): LGHNA, YSLEER. The CDR3 covers 15 residues.